The source of this T cell receptor (beta chain) is a study of shared clonotypes between healthy human individuals. Findings of the study overall: It was observed that around 5% of naive CD4 clonotypes were shared across a handful of donors. In contrast to clonotypes shared by all four donors, non-shared clonotypes had lower generation probabilities.

The data were produced by immunoSEQ multiplex PCR, yet TCRdb's version contains in-frame clones alone and is incomplete. The sample has around 2.5 million clones; approximately 93% are singletons. Comment on this clone: Its antigen is not known.

The receptor was isolated from a man younger than 30 in good health. Some clones in this sample may be carry-over from other donors' samples. The sequenced material came from naive CD4+ T cells from PBMCs. Stated subset: CD45RA+ positively selected.

CDR3 DNA: TGTGCCAGCAGCGCGGCCGGGACAGGGCCCTATGGCTACACCTTC. Translation: CASSAAGTGPYGYTF. V is TRBV7-8 and J is TRBJ1-2; 9 bases are a match to TRBD1. Trimming cost V 5 bases and J 4 bases; bases outside gene matches: 8. The CDR3 loop spans 15 amino acids. The V gene's germline CDR1 is SGHVS and CDR2 FQNEAQ.